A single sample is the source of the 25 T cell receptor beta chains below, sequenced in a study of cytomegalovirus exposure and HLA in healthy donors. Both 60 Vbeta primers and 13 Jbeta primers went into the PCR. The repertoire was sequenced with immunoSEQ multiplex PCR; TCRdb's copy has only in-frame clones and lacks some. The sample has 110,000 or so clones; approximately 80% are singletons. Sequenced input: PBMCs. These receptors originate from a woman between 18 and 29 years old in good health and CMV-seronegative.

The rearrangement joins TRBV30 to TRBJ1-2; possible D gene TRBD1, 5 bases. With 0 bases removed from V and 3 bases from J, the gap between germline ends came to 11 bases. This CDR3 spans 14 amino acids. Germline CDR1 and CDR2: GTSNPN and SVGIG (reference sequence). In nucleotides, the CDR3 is TGTGCCTGGAGTGTACCAGGGTTCGACTATGGCTACACCTTC. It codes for CAWSVPGFDYGYTF.

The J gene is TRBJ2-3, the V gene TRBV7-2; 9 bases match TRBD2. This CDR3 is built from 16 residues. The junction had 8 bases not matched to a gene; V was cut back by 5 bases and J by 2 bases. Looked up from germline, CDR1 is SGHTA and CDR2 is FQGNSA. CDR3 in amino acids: CASSLDLAGTTDTQYF. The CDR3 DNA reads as TGTGCCAGCAGCCTCGATCTAGCGGGAACCACAGATACGCAGTATTTT.

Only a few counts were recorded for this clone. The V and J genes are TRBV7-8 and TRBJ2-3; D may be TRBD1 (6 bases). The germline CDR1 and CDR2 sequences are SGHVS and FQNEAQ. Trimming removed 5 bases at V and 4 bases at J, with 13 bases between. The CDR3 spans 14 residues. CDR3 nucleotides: TGTGCCAGCAGCCGACAGGCATTGGCAGATACGCAGTATTTT. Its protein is CASSRQALADTQYF.

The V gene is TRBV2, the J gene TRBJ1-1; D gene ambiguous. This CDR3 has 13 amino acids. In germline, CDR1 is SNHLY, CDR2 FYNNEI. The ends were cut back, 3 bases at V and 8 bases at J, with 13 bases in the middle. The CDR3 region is CASSDERGGEAFF. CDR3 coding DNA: TGTGCCAGCAGTGACGAGCGCGGTGGGGAAGCTTTCTTT.

The CDR3 DNA reads as TGTGCCAGCAGCATTGGGGCGGGGTCCAGCTCCTACGAGCAGTACTTC. It specifies CASSIGAGSSSYEQYF. V and J are TRBV7-9 and TRBJ2-7, with D maybe TRBD2 (6 bases). CDR1 is SEHNR and CDR2 is FQNEAQ in the germline V gene (reference sequence). This CDR3 region has 16 residues. V was cut by 5 bases and J by 0 bases, with 17 bases left in between.

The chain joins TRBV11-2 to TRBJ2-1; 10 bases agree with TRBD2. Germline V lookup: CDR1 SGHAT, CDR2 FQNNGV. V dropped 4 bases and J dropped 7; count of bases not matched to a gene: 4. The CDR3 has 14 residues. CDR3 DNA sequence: TGTGCCAGCAGCTCTTGGACTAGCGGTAATGAGCAGTTCTTC. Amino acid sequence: CASSSWTSGNEQFF.

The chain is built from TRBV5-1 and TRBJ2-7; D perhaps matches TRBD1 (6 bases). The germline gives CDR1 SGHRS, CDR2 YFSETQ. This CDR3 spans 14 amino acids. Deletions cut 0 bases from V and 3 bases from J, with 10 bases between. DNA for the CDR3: TGCGCCAGCAGCTTGGTACAGGGCAACTACGAGCAGTACTTC. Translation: CASSLVQGNYEQYF.

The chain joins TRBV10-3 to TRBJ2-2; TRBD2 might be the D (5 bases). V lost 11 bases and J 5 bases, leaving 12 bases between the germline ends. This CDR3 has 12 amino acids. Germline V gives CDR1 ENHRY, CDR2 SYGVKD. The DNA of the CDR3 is TGTGCCCCCTGCTCGGGGACCGGGGAGCTGTTTTTT. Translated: CAPCSGTGELFF.

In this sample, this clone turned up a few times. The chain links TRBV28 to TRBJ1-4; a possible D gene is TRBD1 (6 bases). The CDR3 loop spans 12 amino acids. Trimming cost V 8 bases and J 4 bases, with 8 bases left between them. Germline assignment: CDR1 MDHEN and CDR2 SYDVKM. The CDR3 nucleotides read TGTGCCAGCGGGACACTTAATGAAAAACTGTTTTTT. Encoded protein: CASGTLNEKLFF.

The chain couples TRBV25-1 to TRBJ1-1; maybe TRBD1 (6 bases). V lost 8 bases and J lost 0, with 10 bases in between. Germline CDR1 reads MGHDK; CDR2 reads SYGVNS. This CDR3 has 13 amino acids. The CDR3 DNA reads TGTGCCAGCTCAGGACAGATGAACACTGAAGCTTTCTTT. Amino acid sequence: CASSGQMNTEAFF. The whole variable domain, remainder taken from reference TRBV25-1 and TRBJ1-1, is EADIYQTPRYLVIGTGKKITLECSQTMGHDKMYWYQQDPGMELHLIHYSYGVNSTEKGDLSSESTVSRIRTEHFPLTLESARPSHTSQYLCASSGQMNTEAFFGQGTRLTVV.

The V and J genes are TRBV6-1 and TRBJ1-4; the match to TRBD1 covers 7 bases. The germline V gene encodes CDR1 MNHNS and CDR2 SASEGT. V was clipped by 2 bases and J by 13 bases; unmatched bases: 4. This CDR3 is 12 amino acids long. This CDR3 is CASSEWTGLLFF. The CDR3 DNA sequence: TGTGCCAGCAGTGAATGGACAGGTCTACTGTTTTTT.

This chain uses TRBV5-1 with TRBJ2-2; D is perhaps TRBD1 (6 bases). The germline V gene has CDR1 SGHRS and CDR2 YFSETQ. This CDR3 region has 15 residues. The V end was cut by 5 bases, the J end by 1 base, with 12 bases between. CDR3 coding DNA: TGCGCCAGCAGACCGGGACACAAGAACACCGGGGAGCTGTTTTTT. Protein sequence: CASRPGHKNTGELFF.

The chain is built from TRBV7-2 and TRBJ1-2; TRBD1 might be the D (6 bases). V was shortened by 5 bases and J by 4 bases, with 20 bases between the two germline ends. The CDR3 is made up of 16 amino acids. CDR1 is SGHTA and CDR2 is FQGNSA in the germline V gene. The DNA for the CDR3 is TGTGCCAGCAGCCTCTCTTCCAGGGGCCTTGGCTATGGCTACACCTTC. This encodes CASSLSSRGLGYGYTF.

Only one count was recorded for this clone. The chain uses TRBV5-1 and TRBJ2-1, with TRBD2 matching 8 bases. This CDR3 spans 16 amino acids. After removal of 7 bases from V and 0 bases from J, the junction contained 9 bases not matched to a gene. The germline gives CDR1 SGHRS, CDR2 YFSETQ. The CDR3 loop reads CASAFTGGASYNEQFF. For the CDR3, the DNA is TGCGCCAGCGCCTTTACGGGGGGGGCCTCCTACAATGAGCAGTTCTTC.

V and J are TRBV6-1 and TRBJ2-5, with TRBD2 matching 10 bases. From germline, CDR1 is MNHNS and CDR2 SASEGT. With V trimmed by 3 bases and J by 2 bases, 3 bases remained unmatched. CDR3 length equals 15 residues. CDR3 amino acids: CASSELLAGQETQYF. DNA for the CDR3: TGTGCCAGCAGTGAGCTACTAGCGGGACAAGAGACCCAGTACTTC.

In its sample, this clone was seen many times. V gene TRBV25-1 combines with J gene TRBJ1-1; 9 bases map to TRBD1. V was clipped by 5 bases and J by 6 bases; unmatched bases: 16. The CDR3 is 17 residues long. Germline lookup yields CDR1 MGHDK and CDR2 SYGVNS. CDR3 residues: CASSKTHWTGAAAEAFF. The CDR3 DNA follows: TGTGCCAGCAGTAAAACCCACTGGACAGGGGCGGCAGCTGAAGCTTTCTTT.

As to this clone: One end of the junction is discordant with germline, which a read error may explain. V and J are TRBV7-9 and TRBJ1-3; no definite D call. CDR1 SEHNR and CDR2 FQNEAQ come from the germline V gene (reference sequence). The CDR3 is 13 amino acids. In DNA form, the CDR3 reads TGTTCCAGCAGACCCTCGGGAGGAAACACCATATATTTT. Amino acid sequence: CSSRPSGGNTIYF.

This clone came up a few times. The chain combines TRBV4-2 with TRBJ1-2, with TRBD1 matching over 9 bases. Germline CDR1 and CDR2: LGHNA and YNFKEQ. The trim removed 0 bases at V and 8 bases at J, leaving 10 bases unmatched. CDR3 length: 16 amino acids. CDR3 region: CASSQEGPGQGEGYTF. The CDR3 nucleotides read TGTGCCAGCAGCCAAGAAGGTCCGGGACAGGGAGAAGGCTACACCTTC.

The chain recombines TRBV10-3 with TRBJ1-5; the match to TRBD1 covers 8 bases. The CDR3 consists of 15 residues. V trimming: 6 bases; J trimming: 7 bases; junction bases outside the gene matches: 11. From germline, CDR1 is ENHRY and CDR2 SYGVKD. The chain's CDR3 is CAISRAGGSGQPQHF. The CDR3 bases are TGTGCCATCAGCAGGGCAGGGGGCTCGGGCCAGCCCCAGCATTTT.

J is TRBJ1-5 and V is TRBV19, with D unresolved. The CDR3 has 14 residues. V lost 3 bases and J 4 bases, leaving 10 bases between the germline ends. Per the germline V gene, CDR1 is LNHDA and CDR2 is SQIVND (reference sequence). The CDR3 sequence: CASSIAQRNQPQHF. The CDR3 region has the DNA TGTGCCAGTAGTATCGCGCAGAGGAATCAGCCCCAGCATTTT.

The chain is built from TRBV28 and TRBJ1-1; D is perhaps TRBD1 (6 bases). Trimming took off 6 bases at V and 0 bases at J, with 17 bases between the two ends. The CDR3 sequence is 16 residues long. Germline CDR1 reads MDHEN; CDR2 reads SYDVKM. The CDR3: CASSSTGIPMNTEAFF. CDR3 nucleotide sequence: TGTGCCAGCAGCTCAACAGGGATTCCCATGAACACTGAAGCTTTCTTT.

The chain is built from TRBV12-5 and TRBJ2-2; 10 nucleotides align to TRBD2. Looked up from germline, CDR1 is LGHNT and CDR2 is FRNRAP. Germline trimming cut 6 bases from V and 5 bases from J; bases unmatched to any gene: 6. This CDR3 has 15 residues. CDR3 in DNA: TGTGCTAGTGGATTCAGCGGGGGGGTGACCGGGGAGCTGTTTTTT. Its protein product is CASGFSGGVTGELFF. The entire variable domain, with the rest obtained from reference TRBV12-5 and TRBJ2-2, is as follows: DARVTQTPRHKVTEMGQEVTMRCQPILGHNTVFWYRQTMMQGLELLAYFRNRAPLDDSGMPKDRFSAEMPDATLATLKIQPSEPRDSAVYFCASGFSGGVTGELFFGEGSRLTVL.

Here the CDR3 reads CASSHGTGSYGYTF. CDR3 coding DNA: TGCGCCAGCAGCCACGGAACCGGGTCCTATGGCTACACCTTC. This sequence joins TRBV4-3 and TRBJ1-2; D call uncertain. The CDR3 runs 14 residues. The V end lost 3 bases, the J end lost 4 bases, and 12 bases lay between the germline ends. Germline V gene data show CDR1 as LGHNA and CDR2 as YSLEER.

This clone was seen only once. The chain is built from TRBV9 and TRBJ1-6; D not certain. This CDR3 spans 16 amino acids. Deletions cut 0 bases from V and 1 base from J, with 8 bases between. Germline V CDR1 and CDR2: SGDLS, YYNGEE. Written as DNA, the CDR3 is TGTGCCAGCAGCGTAGGTTTCGGGTCCTATAATTCACCCCTCCACTTT. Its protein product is CASSVGFGSYNSPLHF.

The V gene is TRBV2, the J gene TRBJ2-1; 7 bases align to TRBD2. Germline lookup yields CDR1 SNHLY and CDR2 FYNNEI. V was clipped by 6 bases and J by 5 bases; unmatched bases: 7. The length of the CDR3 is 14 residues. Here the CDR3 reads CASRAGTNDNEQFF. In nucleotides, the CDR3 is TGTGCCAGCAGAGCCGGGACTAACGACAATGAGCAGTTCTTC. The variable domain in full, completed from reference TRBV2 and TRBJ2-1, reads EPEVTQTPSHQVTQMGQEVILRCVPISNHLYFYWYRQILGQKVEFLVSFYNNEISEKSEIFDDQFSVERPDGSNFTLKIRSTKLEDSAMYFCASRAGTNDNEQFFGPGTRLTVL.